This is a list of T cell receptor beta chains from one sample in a study of shared clonotypes between healthy human individuals. The protocol was immunoSEQ multiplex PCR, while the TCRdb copy is restricted to in-frame clones and leaves out a portion. The table has about 2.1 million clones, roughly 91% seen once. Material: naive CD8+ T cells from PBMCs. Receptors originate from a man aged 18 to 35 in good health. Some clones in this sample may be carry-over from other donors' samples. Each CDR3 is given with its conserved first and last residue. Fields, in order: J gene, V gene, CDR3 length, clone size, D gene, CDR3 DNA, CDR3 protein. A D gene is named only where the DNA matches it firmly. Clone size is shown for a subset of rows, as once, few, many or a class of expanded clone.

J: TRBJ2-1
V: TRBV4-1
length: 15
size: -
D: TRBD1
DNA: TGCGCCAGCAGCCAAGATCAGGGACAGGGGAATGAGCAGTTCTTC
CDR3: CASSQDQGQGNEQFF

J: TRBJ1-1
V: TRBV13
length: 13
size: -
D: -
DNA: TGTGCCAGCAGCCCACAGCTGAACACTGAAGCTTTCTTT
CDR3: CASSPQLNTEAFF

J: TRBJ2-7
V: TRBV27
length: 16
size: once
D: -
DNA: TGTGCCAGCAGTTTAACTTTGGGACCGACCTCCTACGAGCAGTACTTC
CDR3: CASSLTLGPTSYEQYF

J: TRBJ2-7
V: TRBV7-9
length: 12
size: -
D: -
DNA: TGTGCCAGCAGCCCTGGGCTCTACGAGCAGTACTTC
CDR3: CASSPGLYEQYF

J: TRBJ2-1
V: TRBV7-9
length: 17
size: -
D: TRBD2
DNA: TGTGCCAGCAGCTTACCCCGGACTAGCGGGAGCTACAATGAGCAGTTCTTC
CDR3: CASSLPRTSGSYNEQFF

J: TRBJ2-7
V: TRBV28
length: 15
size: -
D: TRBD2
DNA: TGTGCCAGCAGCCCCGGACTAGCGGGATTCTACGAGCAGTACTTC
CDR3: CASSPGLAGFYEQYF

J: TRBJ2-1
V: TRBV28
length: 16
size: -
D: TRBD2
DNA: TGTGCCAGCAGTCTTCGAGCGGGAGGGCCGAGGAATGAGCAGTTCTTC
CDR3: CASSLRAGGPRNEQFF

J: TRBJ2-5
V: TRBV7-6
length: 16
size: -
D: -
DNA: TGTGCCAGCAGCCGAAGGGATAGCCGGGGGTGGGAGACCCAGTACTTC
CDR3: CASSRRDSRGWETQYF

J: TRBJ2-2
V: TRBV5-1
length: 16
size: -
D: TRBD2
DNA: TGCGCCAGCAGCTTGGGGTCTTGGGAGGGCGCCGGGGAGCTGTTTTTT
CDR3: CASSLGSWEGAGELFF

J: TRBJ1-4
V: TRBV28
length: 15
size: -
D: -
DNA: TGTGCCAGCAGGGGGTATACAGAGGGTGGTGAAAAACTGTTTTTT
CDR3: CASRGYTEGGEKLFF

J: TRBJ1-1
V: TRBV5-1
length: 15
size: -
D: -
DNA: TGCGCCAGCAGGGATGTCGGCAGGATGAACACTGAAGCTTTCTTT
CDR3: CASRDVGRMNTEAFF

J: TRBJ1-5
V: TRBV27
length: 15
size: -
D: -
DNA: TGTGCCAGCAGTTTATTAGGGGGGGCAGAGCAGCCCCAGCATTTT
CDR3: CASSLLGGAEQPQHF

J: TRBJ1-2
V: TRBV4-2
length: 15
size: -
D: -
DNA: TGTGCCAGCTCGTGGGGGGCGATCGTTAACTATGGCTACACCTTC
CDR3: CASSWGAIVNYGYTF

J: TRBJ2-7
V: TRBV7-8
length: 15
size: -
D: -
DNA: TGTGCCAGCAGCTCCCCCGGGAGACTCCCCTACGAGCAGTACTTC
CDR3: CASSSPGRLPYEQYF

J: TRBJ2-7
V: TRBV16
length: 14
size: -
D: -
DNA: TGTGCCAGCAGCCAATTATTCGGGGGCGACGAGCAGTACTTC
CDR3: CASSQLFGGDEQYF

J: TRBJ1-4
V: TRBV14
length: 17
size: -
D: -
DNA: TGTGCCAGCAGCCAAAATTCCCTTCGTGCAACTAATGAAAAACTGTTTTTT
CDR3: CASSQNSLRATNEKLFF

J: TRBJ2-5
V: TRBV7-9
length: 12
size: -
D: TRBD2
DNA: TGTGCCAGCAAAGCGGGAGGGGAGACCCAGTACTTC
CDR3: CASKAGGETQYF

J: TRBJ2-3
V: TRBV10-3
length: 22
size: -
D: TRBD2
DNA: TGTGCCATCAGTGAGCCCCCACGACTAGCGGGAGAGAGACCGCACAGCACAGATACGCAGTATTTT
CDR3: CAISEPPRLAGERPHSTDTQYF

J: TRBJ2-7
V: TRBV7-9
length: 12
size: -
D: -
DNA: TGTGCCAGCAGCGTCGGGACTGACGAGCAGTACTTC
CDR3: CASSVGTDEQYF

J: TRBJ2-5
V: TRBV7-3
length: 14
size: -
D: -
DNA: TGTGCCAGCAGCCCCATGGGATCGGGAGAGACCCAGTACTTC
CDR3: CASSPMGSGETQYF

J: TRBJ2-3
V: TRBV28
length: 15
size: -
D: TRBD2
DNA: TGTGCCAGCAGCCTCGCGGGGGGAAACACAGATACGCAGTATTTT
CDR3: CASSLAGGNTDTQYF

J: TRBJ2-1
V: TRBV7-8
length: 15
size: -
D: -
DNA: TGTGCCAGCAGCTTAGTTGGGCAGCTCTACAATGAGCAGTTCTTC
CDR3: CASSLVGQLYNEQFF

J: TRBJ2-3
V: TRBV11-2
length: 17
size: -
D: -
DNA: TGTGCCAGCAGCTTAGTCCTCACCGGGGCCACCACAGATACGCAGTATTTT
CDR3: CASSLVLTGATTDTQYF

J: TRBJ2-1
V: TRBV5-1
length: 12
size: -
D: -
DNA: TGCGCCAGCAGCTTTAAATACAATGAGCAGTTCTTC
CDR3: CASSFKYNEQFF

J: TRBJ2-5
V: TRBV7-9
length: 15
size: -
D: -
DNA: TGTGCCAGCAGCTTAGGACCACAGGGAGGGGAGACCCAGTACTTC
CDR3: CASSLGPQGGETQYF

J: TRBJ2-7
V: TRBV5-1
length: 14
size: once
D: TRBD1
DNA: TGCGCCAGCAGCTTCCTGGACAGGGCCTACGAGCAGTACTTC
CDR3: CASSFLDRAYEQYF

J: TRBJ2-1
V: TRBV29-1
length: 12
size: -
D: -
DNA: TGCAGCGTTGACGGGCCCTGGAATGAGCAGTTCTTC
CDR3: CSVDGPWNEQFF

J: TRBJ2-2
V: TRBV19
length: 19
size: -
D: TRBD1
DNA: TGTGCCAGTAGTCCCCTTTGGGGGACAGGGGATCGTAGGACCGGGGAGCTGTTTTTT
CDR3: CASSPLWGTGDRRTGELFF